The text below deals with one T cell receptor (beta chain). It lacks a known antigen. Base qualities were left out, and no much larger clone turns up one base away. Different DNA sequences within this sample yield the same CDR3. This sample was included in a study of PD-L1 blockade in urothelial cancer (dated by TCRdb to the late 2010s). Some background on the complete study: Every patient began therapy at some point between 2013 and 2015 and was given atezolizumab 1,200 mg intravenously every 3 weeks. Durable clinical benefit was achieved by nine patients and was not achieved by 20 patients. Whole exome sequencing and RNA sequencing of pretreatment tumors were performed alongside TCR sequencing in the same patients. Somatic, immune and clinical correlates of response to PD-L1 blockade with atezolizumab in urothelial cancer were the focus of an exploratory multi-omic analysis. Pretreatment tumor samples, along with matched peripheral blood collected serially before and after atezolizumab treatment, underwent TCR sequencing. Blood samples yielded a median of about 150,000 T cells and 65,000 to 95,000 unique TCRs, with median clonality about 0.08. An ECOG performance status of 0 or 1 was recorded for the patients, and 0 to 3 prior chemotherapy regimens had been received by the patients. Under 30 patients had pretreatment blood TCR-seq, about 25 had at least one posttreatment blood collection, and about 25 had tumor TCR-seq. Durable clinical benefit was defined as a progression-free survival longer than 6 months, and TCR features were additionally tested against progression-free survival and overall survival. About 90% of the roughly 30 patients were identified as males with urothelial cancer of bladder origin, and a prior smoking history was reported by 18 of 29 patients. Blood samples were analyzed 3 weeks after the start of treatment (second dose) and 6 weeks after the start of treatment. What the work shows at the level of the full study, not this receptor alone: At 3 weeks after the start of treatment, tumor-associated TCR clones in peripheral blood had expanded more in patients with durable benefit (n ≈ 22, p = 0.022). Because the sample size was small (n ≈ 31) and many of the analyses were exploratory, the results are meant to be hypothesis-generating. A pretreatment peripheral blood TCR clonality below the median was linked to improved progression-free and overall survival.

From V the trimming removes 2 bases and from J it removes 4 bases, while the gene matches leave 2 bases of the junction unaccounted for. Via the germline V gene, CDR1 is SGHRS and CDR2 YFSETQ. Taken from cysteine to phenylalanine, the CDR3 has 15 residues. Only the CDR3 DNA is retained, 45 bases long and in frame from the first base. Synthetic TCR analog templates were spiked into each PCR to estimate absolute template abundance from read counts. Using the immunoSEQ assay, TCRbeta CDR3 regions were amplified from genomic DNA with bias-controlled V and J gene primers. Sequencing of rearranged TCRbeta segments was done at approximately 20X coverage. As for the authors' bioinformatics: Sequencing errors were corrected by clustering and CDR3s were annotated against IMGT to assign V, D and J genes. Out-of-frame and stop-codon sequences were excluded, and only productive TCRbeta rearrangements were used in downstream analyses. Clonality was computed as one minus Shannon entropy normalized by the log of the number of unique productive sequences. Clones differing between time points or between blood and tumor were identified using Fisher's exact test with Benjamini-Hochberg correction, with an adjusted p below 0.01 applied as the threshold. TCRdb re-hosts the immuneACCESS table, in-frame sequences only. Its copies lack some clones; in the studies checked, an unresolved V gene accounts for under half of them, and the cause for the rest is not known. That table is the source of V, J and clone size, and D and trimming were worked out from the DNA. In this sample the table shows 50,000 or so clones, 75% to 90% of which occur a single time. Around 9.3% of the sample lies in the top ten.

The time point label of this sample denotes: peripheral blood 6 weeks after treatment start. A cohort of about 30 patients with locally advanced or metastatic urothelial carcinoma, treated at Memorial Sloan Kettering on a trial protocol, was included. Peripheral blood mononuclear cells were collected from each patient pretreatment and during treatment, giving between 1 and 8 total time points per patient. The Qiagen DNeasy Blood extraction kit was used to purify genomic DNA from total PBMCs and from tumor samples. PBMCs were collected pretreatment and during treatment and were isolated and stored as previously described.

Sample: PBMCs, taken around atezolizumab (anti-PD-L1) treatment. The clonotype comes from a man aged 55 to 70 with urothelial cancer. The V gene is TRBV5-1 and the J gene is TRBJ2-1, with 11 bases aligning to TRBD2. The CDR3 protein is CASSLLAGAYNEQFF. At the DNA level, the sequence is TGCGCCAGCAGCTTACTAGCGGGGGCTTACAATGAGCAGTTCTTC.